A single sample is the source of the 17 T cell receptor beta chains below, sequenced in a study of T cells expressing NK-cell markers (dated by TCRdb to about 2020). The library was produced with 5' RACE. Sequencing used an Illumina HiSeq 2000. The reads went through TCRdb reprocessing, and each CDR3 protein sequence gets one entry with no DNA. Per the sample table, the count is a few hundred thousand distinct CDR3 sequences. 1.4% to 1.5% of the sample comes from the top ten. The sample taken for sequencing was blood T cells: a sorted CD56 or NKG2C T cell subset, CD4+ or CD8+ T cells, or bulk PBMC T cells (not recorded which). The receptors derive from a woman aged 50 to 60 in good health. Donor details come from another sample of the same person, matched by shared clones.

The V and J genes are TRBV5-1 and TRBJ2-7. This CDR3 contains 16 residues. CDR1 and CDR2 (germline): SGHRS, YFSETQ. This CDR3 is CASSLVKQGGSYEQYF. Filled out from reference TRBV5-1 and TRBJ2-7, the complete variable domain reads KAGVTQTPRYLIKTRGQQVTLSCSPISGHRSVSWYQQTPGQGLQFLFEYFSETQRNKGNFPGRFSGRQFSNSRSEMNVSTLELGDSALYLCASSLVKQGGSYEQYFGPGTRLTVT.

This chain connects TRBV5-1 to TRBJ2-1; lacking DNA, the TRBD2 call made by TCRdb goes unchecked. The CDR3 is made up of 16 amino acids. Germline V gene lookup returns CDR1 SGHRS and CDR2 YFSETQ. The CDR3 region is CASSLAGAGTYNEQFF.

The J gene is TRBJ2-5, the V gene TRBV27; TCRdb names TRBD2, which stays unverified in the absence of DNA. Germline V gene data show CDR1 as MNHEY and CDR2 as SMNVEV (reference sequence). This CDR3 comprises 15 residues. The CDR3 region is CASNSLAGNQETQYF.

This chain joins TRBV20-1 and TRBJ2-1; TCRdb returns TRBD1, unconfirmable since there is no DNA. The germline CDR1 and CDR2 sequences are DFQATT and SNEGSKA (reference sequence). The CDR3 is 15 residues long. CDR3 sequence: CSARASAGEGNEQFF.

The V call is TRBV6-1, the J call TRBJ1-1; there is no DNA to check the TCRdb D call of TRBD1. Germline V lookup: CDR1 MNHNS, CDR2 SASEGT. The CDR3 sequence is 15 residues long. CDR3 loop: CASSLPQGRRNEAFF.

The chain has TRBV3-1 and TRBJ1-3. The CDR3 totals 14 residues. CDR1 and CDR2 (germline): LGHDT, YNNKEL (reference sequence). This chain's CDR3 is CASTETLGGNTIYF.

This chain joins TRBV7-8 and TRBJ1-4; TCRdb indicates TRBD1, and absent DNA this call remains unverified. CDR1 SGHVS and CDR2 FQNEAQ come from the germline V gene. The CDR3 covers 17 residues. CDR3 in amino acids: CASSLARVRQGNEKLFF.

The gene calls are TRBV12-3 or TRBV12-4 and TRBJ1-2; the TCRdb D gene call, TRBD1, has no DNA to confirm it. This CDR3 is built from 12 residues. The CDR3 is CASNRGLEGYTF.

The chain is built from TRBV3-1 and TRBJ2-1; the TRBD1 assignment by TCRdb is unverifiable without DNA. Germline CDR1 is LGHDT and CDR2 is YNNKEL (reference sequence). The CDR3 totals 14 residues. The CDR3 loop reads CASSPGRKGNEQFF.

The chain recombines TRBV6-5 with TRBJ2-3; TCRdb names TRBD2, which stays unverified in the absence of DNA. Germline-derived CDR1 and CDR2 are MNHEY and SVGAGI. This CDR3 spans 15 amino acids. The CDR3 region is CASSYSGTSRDTQYF.

CDR3 sequence: CAISKAGETQYF. The chain has TRBV10-3 and TRBJ2-5; the D call of TRBD2 rests on TCRdb alone, since no DNA is present to check it. Germline V gene data show CDR1 as ENHRY and CDR2 as SYGVKD. CDR3 size: 12 residues.

CDR3 loop: CASSPQTVNTGELFF. This rearrangement joins TRBV11-3 to TRBJ2-2. Germline-derived CDR1 and CDR2 are SGHNT and YENEEA. This CDR3 is 15 amino acids long. Full variable domain (outside the CDR3, taken from reference TRBV11-3 and TRBJ2-2): EAGVVQSPRYKIIEKKQPVAFWCNPISGHNTLYWYLQNLGQGPELLIRYENEEAVDDSQLPKDRFSAERLKGVDSTLKIQPAELGDSAVYLCASSPQTVNTGELFFGEGSRLTVL.

The genes are TRBV11-2 and TRBJ2-7; TCRdb indicates TRBD2, and absent DNA this call remains unverified. CDR3 length equals 14 residues. Germline CDR1 is SGHAT and CDR2 is FQNNGV. CDR3 loop: CASSKGHSSDEQYF. The full variable domain, rest sourced from reference TRBV11-2 and TRBJ2-7, is EAGVAQSPRYKIIEKRQSVAFWCNPISGHATLYWYQQILGQGPKLLIQFQNNGVVDDSQLPKDRFSAERLKGVDSTLKIQPAKLEDSAVYLCASSKGHSSDEQYFGPGTRLTVT.

The J gene is TRBJ2-3, the V gene TRBV5-5; TCRdb selects TRBD1, and the lack of DNA leaves this call unchecked. The germline CDR1 and CDR2 sequences are SGHKS and YYEKEE (reference sequence). The CDR3 contains 18 residues. The chain's CDR3 is CASRPILRESSTTDTQYF. Combining the CDR3 with reference TRBV5-5 and TRBJ2-3 gives the whole variable domain DAGVTQSPTHLIKTRGQQVTLRCSPISGHKSVSWYQQVLGQGPQFIFQYYEKEERGRGNFPDRFSARQFPNYSSELNVNALLLGDSALYLCASRPILRESSTTDTQYFGPGTRLTVL.

The chain is built from TRBV4-1 and TRBJ2-1; TCRdb's D gene call, TRBD1, goes unchecked for lack of DNA. Germline V gives CDR1 MGHRA, CDR2 YSYEKL. The CDR3 is 15 amino acids. The CDR3 protein is CASSQGTDFYNEQFF.

The chain combines TRBV29-1 with TRBJ1-4. Germline V gene sequence: CDR1 SQVTM, CDR2 ANQGSEA. The CDR3 runs 12 residues. CDR3 in amino acids: CSVGWLSGELFF.

The V call is TRBV20-1, the J call TRBJ2-1; the D gene TCRdb calls, TRBD1, cannot be checked with no DNA. This CDR3 contains 13 residues. In germline, CDR1 is DFQATT, CDR2 SNEGSKA (reference sequence). The CDR3 sequence: CSAKVTPGNEQFF.